A single sample is the source of the 28 T cell receptor beta chains below, sequenced in a study of cytomegalovirus exposure and HLA in healthy donors. PCR employed 60 Vbeta and 13 Jbeta primers. Sequencing used immunoSEQ multiplex PCR; TCRdb keeps in-frame clones, though not all of them. The sample lists roughly 130,000 clones; roughly 71% were seen once. What was sequenced was PBMCs. The receptor set was obtained from a woman aged 50 to 60 in good health and CMV-seropositive.

A note on this clone: In the same sample, other DNA sequences code for this CDR3. The V and J genes are TRBV27 and TRBJ2-3, with D tentatively TRBD1 (6 bases). The CDR3 is 14 amino acids. Germline CDR1 MNHEY, CDR2 SMNVEV (reference sequence). Trimming left V 3 bases short and J 0 bases short, with 7 bases between. This CDR3 reads CASSLGASTDTQYF. In DNA form, the CDR3 reads TGTGCCAGCAGTTTGGGGGCGAGCACAGATACGCAGTATTTT.

This clone was seen a handful of times. J is TRBJ1-1 and V is TRBV7-9, with D unresolved. Trimming shortened V by 4 bases and J by 8 bases, and 11 bases separated the two germline ends. Germline V gene lookup returns CDR1 SEHNR and CDR2 FQNEAQ (reference sequence). This CDR3 is built from 12 residues. The CDR3 DNA is TGTGCCAGCAGCTCTCTGGACTTCGAAGCTTTCTTT. Translating it yields CASSSLDFEAFF.

The chain recombines TRBV5-1 with TRBJ2-5; the match to TRBD1 covers 8 bases. J gave up 4 bases and V 4 bases, and 3 bases lay outside the gene matches. This CDR3 is built from 13 residues. Germline CDR1 SGHRS, CDR2 YFSETQ. The DNA for the CDR3 is TGCGCCAGCAGCCTAGACAGGGGAGAGACCCAGTACTTC. Residues: CASSLDRGETQYF.

The V and J genes are TRBV5-4 and TRBJ2-2; TRBD2 matches 7 bases. The CDR3 spans 15 residues. The ends lost 2 bases at V and 4 bases at J; junction bases unmatched: 5. Germline V gene data show CDR1 as SGHNT and CDR2 as YYREEE (reference sequence). The CDR3 loop is CASSFRAGVTGELFF. DNA for the CDR3: TGTGCCAGCAGCTTTCGGGCGGGGGTCACCGGGGAGCTGTTTTTT.

This rearrangement joins TRBV19 to TRBJ2-5; D remains ambiguous. V shed 0 bases and J shed 4 bases, with 15 bases lying between them. CDR1 LNHDA and CDR2 SQIVND come from the germline V gene (reference sequence). The CDR3 sequence is 16 residues long. CDR3 DNA sequence: TGTGCCAGTAGTATAGAGGTCACCTCCGCGAGAGAGACCCAGTACTTC. Its protein is CASSIEVTSARETQYF.

V usage is TRBV19 and J usage is TRBJ1-3; a possible D gene is TRBD1 (5 bases). The V end lost 0 bases, the J end lost 3 bases, and 9 bases lay between the germline ends. Per germline, CDR1 LNHDA and CDR2 SQIVND (reference sequence). CDR3 size: 15 residues. CDR3 sequence: CASSIDRANGNTIYF. The CDR3 nucleotides are TGTGCCAGTAGTATAGACAGGGCTAATGGAAACACCATATATTTT.

The J gene is TRBJ2-3, the V gene TRBV11-2, with D maybe TRBD1 (6 bases). Germline V gene lookup returns CDR1 SGHAT and CDR2 FQNNGV. The length of the CDR3 is 13 residues. The V end lost 4 bases, the J end lost 12 bases, and 17 bases lay between the germline ends. The CDR3 reads CASSSFRRGDQYF. The CDR3 DNA reads as TGTGCCAGCAGCTCCTTCCGCAGGGGTGACCAGTATTTT.

The V and J genes are TRBV5-1 and TRBJ2-1; the D gene is possibly TRBD1 (6 bases). The CDR3 has 15 residues. Germline CDR1 SGHRS, CDR2 YFSETQ. Deletions cut 0 bases from V and 2 bases from J, with 9 bases between. The CDR3 bases are TGCGCCAGCAGCTTGGAAGGGGACACCTACAATGAGCAGTTCTTC. Encoded protein: CASSLEGDTYNEQFF.

V usage is TRBV18 and J usage is TRBJ1-6, with D possibly matching TRBD1 (6 bases). In germline, CDR1 is KGHSH, CDR2 LQKENI. The V and J ends lost 6 bases and 10 bases respectively, with 19 bases between them. The CDR3 length is 15 residues. This CDR3 is CASSPTGPGESPLHF. DNA of the CDR3: TGTGCCAGCTCGCCTACAGGGCCGGGTGAGTCACCCCTCCACTTT.

As concerns this clone: At one end the junction does not follow the germline gene, possibly because of a read error. The chain employs TRBV9 and TRBJ1-2; 7 nucleotides match TRBD1. Germline CDR1 is SGDLS and CDR2 is YYNGEE. The CDR3 covers 12 residues. The CDR3 loop is CASSVPGGGYPF. CDR3 bases: TGTGCCAGCAGCGTACCAGGGGGTGGCTACCCCTTC.

This clone was recorded many times. The V and J genes are TRBV5-6 and TRBJ1-1, with D perhaps TRBD1 (5 bases). This CDR3 is built from 12 residues. The germline V and J ends were trimmed by 4 bases and 3 bases, with 7 bases remaining between them. Germline V gene lookup returns CDR1 SGHDT and CDR2 YYEEEE. CDR3 in DNA: TGTGCCAGCAGCGAAGGGGACACTGAAGCTTTCTTT. Translation: CASSEGDTEAFF.

This clone is a singleton in its sample. The chain recombines TRBV4-1 with TRBJ2-5, with 8 bases matching TRBD1. This CDR3 spans 17 amino acids. The V and J ends lost 0 bases and 5 bases, in that order; junction bases with no gene match: 11. Germline values: CDR1 MGHRA, CDR2 YSYEKL. The CDR3 sequence: CASSQEGGQGVWETQYF. CDR3 coding DNA: TGCGCCAGCAGCCAAGAAGGTGGACAGGGAGTCTGGGAGACCCAGTACTTC.

The table lists this clone with a few counts. The V gene is TRBV19, the J gene TRBJ1-2; D is unclear. Germline V lookup: CDR1 LNHDA, CDR2 SQIVND (reference sequence). V was pared by 1 base and J by 1 base, with 7 bases between. The CDR3 loop spans 14 amino acids. The CDR3 coding sequence is TGTGCCAGTAGTATAGGCCGGGTTAACTATGGCTACACCTTC. Its translation: CASSIGRVNYGYTF.

A single count supports this clone. The gene calls are TRBV6-1 and TRBJ2-7; 7 nucleotides line up with TRBD2. Germline V CDR1 and CDR2: MNHNS, SASEGT. The V gene end was trimmed by 0 bases and the J gene end by 1 base; junction bases not matched to a gene: 0. The CDR3 extends over 14 amino acids. CDR3 region: CASSEAGGSYEQYF. CDR3 bases: TGTGCCAGCAGTGAAGCGGGGGGGTCCTACGAGCAGTACTTC.

The chain joins TRBV4-1 to TRBJ2-7; D is perhaps TRBD1 (6 bases). The CDR3 runs 15 residues. V was pared by 0 bases and J by 2 bases, with 11 bases between. In germline, CDR1 is MGHRA, CDR2 YSYEKL. The CDR3 protein is CASSQETGQPYEQYF. The CDR3 coding sequence is TGCGCCAGCAGCCAAGAAACTGGACAGCCCTACGAGCAGTACTTC.

This clone was counted a single time. The rearrangement uses TRBV25-1 and TRBJ1-2; 8 bases match TRBD1. The CDR3 sequence is 18 residues long. With 2 bases clipped from V and 4 bases from J, the junction kept 15 bases outside the gene matches. Looked up from germline, CDR1 is MGHDK and CDR2 is SYGVNS. CDR3 residues: CASSEDNSRGRRGYGYTF. The CDR3 nucleotides are TGTGCCAGCAGTGAAGATAACAGCAGGGGGCGGAGAGGCTATGGCTACACCTTC.

The chain employs TRBV5-1 and TRBJ2-2; maybe TRBD1 (5 bases). Germline V gene sequence: CDR1 SGHRS, CDR2 YFSETQ. CDR3 size: 15 residues. Trimming shortened V by 0 bases and J by 5 bases, and 11 bases separated the two germline ends. CDR3 amino acids: CASSLADISTGELFF. CDR3 DNA: TGCGCCAGCAGCTTGGCGGACATCAGTACCGGGGAGCTGTTTTTT.

The chain links TRBV25-1 to TRBJ2-1; possible D gene TRBD1, 6 bases. Germline V gives CDR1 MGHDK, CDR2 SYGVNS. The CDR3 runs 14 residues. With 3 bases removed from V and 9 bases from J, the gap between germline ends came to 15 bases. The CDR3 spells CASSDVTGIREQFF. The CDR3 DNA is TGTGCCAGCAGTGATGTAACAGGGATACGTGAGCAGTTCTTC. The full variable domain, in which reference TRBV25-1 and TRBJ2-1 provide the parts outside the CDR3, is EADIYQTPRYLVIGTGKKITLECSQTMGHDKMYWYQQDPGMELHLIHYSYGVNSTEKGDLSSESTVSRIRTEHFPLTLESARPSHTSQYLCASSDVTGIREQFFGPGTRLTVL.

The V and J genes are TRBV12-5 and TRBJ1-1; D gene ambiguous. Germline-derived CDR1 and CDR2 are LGHNT and FRNRAP. The CDR3 consists of 13 residues. Deletions cut 0 bases from V and 5 bases from J, with 7 bases between. CDR3 nucleotides: TGTGCTAGTGGTTTGGTAACGGGTACTGAAGCTTTCTTT. Amino acid sequence: CASGLVTGTEAFF. Full variable domain (outside the CDR3, taken from reference TRBV12-5 and TRBJ1-1): DARVTQTPRHKVTEMGQEVTMRCQPILGHNTVFWYRQTMMQGLELLAYFRNRAPLDDSGMPKDRFSAEMPDATLATLKIQPSEPRDSAVYFCASGLVTGTEAFFGQGTRLTVV.

The chain recombines TRBV6-5 with TRBJ2-5; the D gene is possibly TRBD1 (7 bases). V shed 5 bases and J shed 9 bases, with 13 bases lying between them. The CDR3 has 12 residues. Germline CDR1 MNHEY, CDR2 SVGAGI. In DNA form, the CDR3 reads TGTGCCAGCAGTAGACAGGGCGGGGCCCAGTACTTC. Amino acid sequence: CASSRQGGAQYF.

The rearrangement joins TRBV12-5 to TRBJ1-2; no clear D gene. V was trimmed by 2 bases and J by 8 bases, leaving 12 bases between them. The germline CDR1 and CDR2 sequences are LGHNT and FRNRAP. This CDR3 has 13 residues. The CDR3 coding sequence is TGTGCTAGTGGTTTGTCCTCGGTGAGCGGCTACACCTTC. It yields the protein CASGLSSVSGYTF.

V gene TRBV5-4 combines with J gene TRBJ2-1; 12 nucleotides align to TRBD2. CDR1 is SGHNT and CDR2 is YYREEE in the germline V gene (reference sequence). Unmatched junction bases numbered 11, after V lost 3 bases and J lost 7 bases. The CDR3 covers 17 residues. CDR3 sequence: CASSSPSSGGASNEQFF. The CDR3 bases are TGTGCCAGCAGCTCTCCTTCTAGCGGGGGGGCATCGAATGAGCAGTTCTTC.

The chain combines TRBV6-1 with TRBJ2-5, with D tentatively TRBD1 (6 bases). Germline V lookup: CDR1 MNHNS, CDR2 SASEGT. This CDR3 has 14 residues. Deletions cut 2 bases from V and 5 bases from J, with 12 bases between. CDR3 amino acids: CASSERGRGETQYF. The CDR3 DNA is TGTGCCAGCAGTGAAAGGGGAAGGGGGGAGACCCAGTACTTC.

Regarding this clone: One junction end disagrees with the germline gene, perhaps due to a read error. The rearrangement links TRBV7-9 to TRBJ2-3; TRBD2 matches 11 bases. The length of the CDR3 is 15 residues. The germline CDR1 and CDR2 sequences are SEHNR and FQNEAQ (reference sequence). This CDR3 is CSSSATSGGGDTQYF. CDR3 coding DNA: TGTTCCAGCAGCGCCACTAGCGGGGGAGGAGATACGCAGTATTTT.

This rearrangement joins TRBV5-1 to TRBJ2-3, with 10 bases aligning to TRBD2. The CDR3 is made up of 17 amino acids. With V trimmed by 0 bases and J by 5 bases, 9 bases remained unmatched. Germline V lookup: CDR1 SGHRS, CDR2 YFSETQ. The CDR3 sequence: CASSLVTSGELGDTQYF. As DNA, the CDR3 is TGCGCCAGCAGCTTGGTTACTAGCGGGGAGCTGGGAGATACGCAGTATTTT.

The chain carries TRBV5-1 and TRBJ2-2; D gene unclear. The CDR3 consists of 11 residues. The germline V gene encodes CDR1 SGHRS and CDR2 YFSETQ. Trimming shortened V by 3 bases and J by 5 bases, and 2 bases separated the two germline ends. This chain's CDR3 is CASSSTGELFF. The CDR3 nucleotides read TGCGCCAGCAGCTCGACCGGGGAGCTGTTTTTT.

The chain uses TRBV5-1 and TRBJ1-2; D may be TRBD1 (5 bases). There are 14 residues in the CDR3. V dropped 0 bases and J dropped 7 bases, with 13 bases sitting between them. Germline V gives CDR1 SGHRS, CDR2 YFSETQ. In nucleotides, the CDR3 is TGCGCCAGCAGCTTGGCGCCGAACAGGCTTGGCTACACCTTC. Amino acids: CASSLAPNRLGYTF.

This CDR3 is CASSLNGSPLHF. CDR3 DNA: TGTGCCAGCAGCTTAAACGGGTCACCCCTCCACTTT. The chain has TRBV7-2 and TRBJ1-6; the D is unclear. CDR1 is SGHTA and CDR2 is FQGNSA in the germline V gene. This CDR3 has 12 amino acids. Deletions cut 2 bases from V and 10 bases from J, with 6 bases between.